The next 23 T cell receptor beta chains were all read from a single sample in a study of T cell responses to AZD1222 COVID-19 vaccine. Clones were read by immunoSEQ multiplex PCR, and TCRdb kept only the in-frame ones, dropping some. Among 130,000 or so clones listed, about 90% were seen once. The sequencing here drew on peripheral blood, taken on day 0 of AZD1222 vaccination. The source is an adult in good health.

The V and J genes are TRBV19 and TRBJ2-3, with D maybe TRBD1 (7 bases). The CDR3 length is 15 residues. Trimming pared 8 bases from V and 4 bases from J, leaving 19 bases between. Germline V gives CDR1 LNHDA, CDR2 SQIVND (reference sequence). The DNA for the CDR3 is TGTGCCAGTGGGGGGCGGGGACAGCGCCCAGATACGCAGTATTTT. The encoded protein is CASGGRGQRPDTQYF.

This chain's CDR3 is CASSLAGTFQETQYF. CDR3 nucleotide sequence: TGCGCCAGCAGCTTAGCGGGAACTTTCCAAGAGACCCAGTACTTC. This chain connects TRBV5-1 to TRBJ2-5; 7 nucleotides align to TRBD2. Trimming took 2 bases from V and 1 from J; bases not matched to a gene: 5. From germline, CDR1 is SGHRS and CDR2 YFSETQ. This CDR3 is 15 amino acids long.

The chain employs TRBV9 and TRBJ1-1; maybe TRBD1 (5 bases). Germline values: CDR1 SGDLS, CDR2 YYNGEE. Trimming cost V 3 bases and J 0 bases, with 12 bases left between them. CDR3 size: 15 residues. The CDR3 nucleotides read TGTGCCAGCAGCGGAGGTGAGGGGCTGAACACTGAAGCTTTCTTT. This codes for CASSGGEGLNTEAFF.

Here the CDR3 reads CASSLSQRPHTEAFF. CDR3 coding DNA: TGTGCCAGCAGTTTAAGCCAACGACCTCACACTGAAGCTTTCTTT. This rearrangement joins TRBV28 to TRBJ1-1, with D hard to call. Germline loops: CDR1 MDHEN, CDR2 SYDVKM. This CDR3 contains 15 residues. The V gene lost 2 bases and the J gene lost 3 bases, with 13 bases spanning the gap.

The chain employs TRBV30 and TRBJ2-7, with a weak D call TRBD1 (6 bases). Trimming removed 2 bases at V and 7 bases at J, with 21 bases between. The CDR3 sequence is 15 residues long. CDR1 GTSNPN and CDR2 SVGIG come from the germline V gene (reference sequence). CDR3 sequence: CAWSWQGPYLEEQYF. The CDR3, as DNA: TGTGCCTGGAGTTGGCAGGGGCCTTACTTAGAGGAGCAGTACTTC. Full variable domain (remainder filled in from reference TRBV30 and TRBJ2-7): SQTIHQWPATLVQPVGSPLSLECTVEGTSNPNLYWYRQAAGRGLQLLFYSVGIGQISSEVPQNLSASRPQDRQFILSSKKLLLSDSGFYLCAWSWQGPYLEEQYFGPGTRLTVT.

The sample holds one count of this clone. The chain is built from TRBV9 and TRBJ2-2; 8 bases fit TRBD1. V lost 3 bases and J lost 8; bases outside the gene matches: 6. Germline CDR1 reads SGDLS; CDR2 reads YYNGEE. The CDR3 loop spans 14 amino acids. DNA of the CDR3: TGTGCCAGCAGCGCCACAGGGGGATTAGGGGAGCTGTTTTTT. Its translation: CASSATGGLGELFF.

J is TRBJ2-7 and V is TRBV2; no definite D call. The germline CDR1 and CDR2 sequences are SNHLY and FYNNEI. The V end lost 5 bases, the J end lost 6 bases, and 8 bases lay between the germline ends. The CDR3 is 11 amino acids. The DNA of the CDR3 is TGTGCCAGCAGTAAGGAGATCGAGCAGTACTTC. Its protein product is CASSKEIEQYF.

The chain couples TRBV6-5 to TRBJ1-1, with D unclear. The CDR3 is made up of 15 amino acids. V lost 8 bases and J 4 bases, leaving 20 bases between the germline ends. Germline lookup yields CDR1 MNHEY and CDR2 SVGAGI. The DNA of the CDR3 is TGTGCCAGCCGACCAAGCCCGGTCCTCCCCACTGAAGCTTTCTTT. Encoded protein: CASRPSPVLPTEAFF.

This CDR3 reads CASSFLPDRDHEQYF. Written as DNA, the CDR3 is TGCGCCAGCAGCTTCCTACCGGACAGGGACCACGAGCAGTACTTC. The chain links TRBV5-1 to TRBJ2-7; 8 bases agree with TRBD1. V lost 2 bases and J lost 5; bases outside the gene matches: 9. The germline V gene has CDR1 SGHRS and CDR2 YFSETQ. This CDR3 contains 15 residues.

J is TRBJ1-1 and V is TRBV6-5, with D unresolved. CDR1 is MNHEY, CDR2 SVGAGI, per germline. The CDR3 extends over 12 amino acids. V was trimmed by 6 bases and J by 8 bases, leaving 13 bases between them. CDR3 residues: CASSIRGREAFF. In nucleotides, the CDR3 is TGTGCCAGCAGCATCCGAGGACGCGAAGCTTTCTTT.

The rearrangement joins TRBV27 to TRBJ2-1; D call uncertain. In germline, CDR1 is MNHEY, CDR2 SMNVEV (reference sequence). Trimming shortened V by 5 bases and J by 1 base, and 9 bases separated the two germline ends. The CDR3 covers 14 residues. CDR3 DNA: TGTGCCAGCAGTGCCTGGGGATCCTACAATGAGCAGTTCTTC. Encoded protein: CASSAWGSYNEQFF.

The chain carries TRBV5-4 and TRBJ2-1, with TRBD1 matching 8 bases. Per germline, CDR1 SGHNT and CDR2 YYREEE (reference sequence). The CDR3 extends over 15 amino acids. The V and J ends lost 1 base and 5 bases, in that order; junction bases with no gene match: 5. In DNA form, the CDR3 reads TGTGCCAGCAGCTTGACAGGGGGAGCACACAATGAGCAGTTCTTC. Protein product: CASSLTGGAHNEQFF.

The chain recombines TRBV6-1 with TRBJ2-3; either TRBD1 or TRBD2 may supply D (5 bases each). V shed 0 bases and J shed 0 bases, with 16 bases lying between them. Germline V gene data show CDR1 as MNHNS and CDR2 as SASEGT. The CDR3 is 18 amino acids. The chain's CDR3 is CASSEAEGPWGSTDTQYF. In DNA form, the CDR3 reads TGTGCCAGCAGTGAAGCTGAGGGGCCCTGGGGTAGCACAGATACGCAGTATTTT.

This CDR3 is CATSDPSPAGDTQYF. CDR3 nucleotides: TGTGCCACCAGTGACCCGAGTCCGGCCGGGGATACGCAGTATTTT. The chain has TRBV24-1 and TRBJ2-3; D remains ambiguous. CDR1 KGHDR and CDR2 SFDVKD come from the germline V gene. V lost 4 bases to trimming and J lost 6 bases, with 16 bases between them. This CDR3 comprises 15 residues.

This chain joins TRBV30 and TRBJ1-6; D gene ambiguous. V lost 1 base, J lost 10 bases, and 11 bases lay in between. This CDR3 has 13 amino acids. Looked up from germline, CDR1 is GTSNPN and CDR2 is SVGIG (reference sequence). The CDR3 DNA reads TGTGCCTGGAGTGAAAGGGTTGGCTCACCCCTCCACTTT. It yields the protein CAWSERVGSPLHF. Complete variable domain (other parts from reference TRBV30 and TRBJ1-6): SQTIHQWPATLVQPVGSPLSLECTVEGTSNPNLYWYRQAAGRGLQLLFYSVGIGQISSEVPQNLSASRPQDRQFILSSKKLLLSDSGFYLCAWSERVGSPLHFGNGTRLTVT.

The chain joins TRBV10-2 to TRBJ2-1; D perhaps matches TRBD2 (6 bases). Trimming took off 6 bases at V and 2 bases at J, with 14 bases between the two ends. This CDR3 is built from 15 residues. Germline CDR1 is WSHSY and CDR2 is SAAADI. The chain's CDR3 is CASRHGLPAYNEQFF. CDR3 in DNA: TGCGCCAGCAGACACGGACTACCTGCCTACAATGAGCAGTTCTTC.

V usage is TRBV27 and J usage is TRBJ1-3; maybe TRBD1 (5 bases). CDR1 MNHEY and CDR2 SMNVEV come from the germline V gene (reference sequence). CDR3 length: 20 residues. V was trimmed by 2 bases and J by 4 bases, leaving 27 bases between them. CDR3 in DNA: TGTGCCAGCAGTTTAAGGGGACCTGCGGGACCGCACTTTGCGGGAAACACCATATATTTT. Its protein product is CASSLRGPAGPHFAGNTIYF.

The chain couples TRBV7-9 to TRBJ1-4, with D possibly being TRBD1 (6 bases). Trimming removed 0 bases from V and 8 bases from J, with 16 bases in between. CDR1 is SEHNR, CDR2 FQNEAQ, per germline (reference sequence). The CDR3 totals 16 residues. CDR3 region: CASSLALGWDTEKLFF. The CDR3 DNA reads as TGTGCCAGCAGCTTAGCTTTAGGTTGGGACACCGAAAAACTGTTTTTT. Combining the CDR3 with reference TRBV7-9 and TRBJ1-4 gives the whole variable domain DTGVSQNPRHKITKRGQNVTFRCDPISEHNRLYWYRQTLGQGPEFLTYFQNEAQLEKSRLLSDRFSAERPKGSFSTLEIQRTEQGDSAMYLCASSLALGWDTEKLFFGSGTQLSVL.

The chain carries TRBV19 and TRBJ1-5; D not certain. The CDR3 runs 12 residues. The germline gives CDR1 LNHDA, CDR2 SQIVND (reference sequence). The germline V and J ends were trimmed by 1 base and 5 bases, with 3 bases remaining between them. The CDR3: CASSIGDQPQHF. The CDR3 DNA sequence: TGTGCCAGTAGTATAGGGGATCAGCCCCAGCATTTT.

This chain links TRBV3-1 (or the pseudogene TRBV3-2) with TRBJ1-6; no definite D call. V was shortened by 4 bases and J by 3 bases, with 1 base between the two germline ends. The CDR3 is 12 amino acids. CDR1 and CDR2 (germline): LGHDT, YNNKEL (reference sequence). The CDR3 nucleotides are TGTGCCAGCAGCCTCTATAATTCACCCCTCCACTTT. Protein product: CASSLYNSPLHF.

V gene TRBV29-1 combines with J gene TRBJ2-1; D remains unclear. Germline values: CDR1 SQVTM, CDR2 ANQGSEA. V lost 5 bases and J lost 0, with 8 bases in between. CDR3 size: 13 residues. CDR3 bases: TGCAGCGTTAGTCAGAGCTCCTACAATGAGCAGTTCTTC. Its translation is CSVSQSSYNEQFF.

The V gene is TRBV19, the J gene TRBJ1-3; 10 nucleotides line up with TRBD1. CDR3 length: 19 amino acids. The ends lost 1 base at V and 2 bases at J; junction bases unmatched: 11. Germline V CDR1 and CDR2: LNHDA, SQIVND (reference sequence). The CDR3 is CASSIVRDRGTSPGNTIYF. CDR3 sequence (DNA): TGTGCCAGTAGTATAGTCCGGGACAGGGGTACTTCGCCTGGAAACACCATATATTTT.

The chain is built from TRBV4-2 and TRBJ2-3; a possible D gene is TRBD2 (5 bases). The V end was cut by 4 bases, the J end by 5 bases, with 10 bases between. The V gene's germline CDR1 is LGHNA and CDR2 YNFKEQ. The length of the CDR3 is 13 residues. The CDR3 bases are TGTGCCAGCAGCCCCCAAGGAGGAGATACGCAGTATTTT. This sequence encodes CASSPQGGDTQYF.